The present entry profiles one T cell receptor beta chain with its context. TCRdb's table, derived via immunoSEQ multiplex PCR, lists solely in-frame clones and lacks some. The profile covers about 68,000 clones, with roughly two thirds appearing a single time and 5.7% taken by the ten largest. Trimming shortened V by 4 bases and J by 7 bases, and 15 bases separated the two germline ends. CDR1 is LNHDA and CDR2 is SQIVND in the germline V gene (reference sequence). CDR3 length: 14 amino acids. The sample originates from a study of cytotoxic CD8 clonotypes in ibrutinib-treated CLL. The sequence was collected from a human donor with chronic lymphocytic leukemia. The specimen comprised PBMCs, sampled after 12 months of ibrutinib treatment. The chain links TRBV19 to TRBJ2-3; tentative D call: TRBD1 (6 bases). The CDR3 nucleotides are TGTGCCAGTAGTACAACAGGGTTCTTTAATACGCAGTATTTT. This gives the protein CASSTTGFFNTQYF.